This T cell receptor (beta chain) was identified during a study of OX40 agonist ivuxolimab in advanced cancers. Study overall: Partial responses were achieved by three patients: one hepatocellular carcinoma, two cutaneous melanoma.

This CDR3 has 16 residues. The germline V gene has CDR1 MDHEN and CDR2 SYDVKM. V lost 2 bases and J lost 2; bases outside the gene matches: 5. Using immunoSEQ multiplex PCR, the repertoire was profiled, and TCRdb retains in-frame clones only, with some absent. Of some 74,000 clones in the sample, approximately 87% were seen once. The chain has TRBV28 and TRBJ2-7; TRBD1 matches 11 bases. Sequencing used CD4+ or CD8+ T cells sorted from blood, obtained in a trial of the OX40 agonist ivuxolimab. This sequence originates from an adult with an advanced solid tumor such as melanoma, head and neck, liver or kidney cancer. The CDR3 spells CASSLAWGQGAYEQYF. In DNA, the CDR3 is TGTGCCAGCAGTTTAGCGTGGGGACAGGGGGCCTACGAGCAGTACTTC.